This is a list of T cell receptor beta chains from one sample in a study of beta chain features in type 1 diabetes. Sequenced by immunoSEQ multiplex PCR; TCRdb stores in-frame clones only, minus some. The table includes some 350,000 clones, 13% detected once. Sequencing used naive CD4+ T cells from blood. These TCRs come from a woman younger than 30 with type 1 diabetes. CDR3s include the opening cysteine and the closing phenylalanine or tryptophan. Each record gives: V gene, D gene, clone size, J gene, CDR3 DNA, CDR3 protein. The D gene is left open where the match is weak. Some rows have no size entry. The others give once, few or many, or a class for an expanded clone.

v_gene: TRBV27; d_gene: .; abundance: once; j_gene: TRBJ1-1; CDR3nt: TGTGCCAGCAGTTTTAAGGCAGTAGGAGAGAACACTGAAGCTTTCTTT; CDR3aa: CASSFKAVGENTEAFF
v_gene: TRBV5-1; d_gene: TRBD2; abundance: .; j_gene: TRBJ2-1; CDR3nt: TGCGCCAGCAGCCCGCCCGCGGGAGGGCCTTACAATGAGCAGTTCTTC; CDR3aa: CASSPPAGGPYNEQFF
v_gene: TRBV29-1; d_gene: .; abundance: few; j_gene: TRBJ1-2; CDR3nt: TGCAGCGTTGAAGCGGCAGGGAAGTATGGCTACACCTTC; CDR3aa: CSVEAAGKYGYTF
v_gene: TRBV18; d_gene: TRBD1; abundance: few; j_gene: TRBJ1-1; CDR3nt: TGTGCCAGCTCACCTCCGGGACAGGGGGCGCGCACTGAAGCTTTCTTT; CDR3aa: CASSPPGQGARTEAFF
v_gene: TRBV12-5; d_gene: .; abundance: few; j_gene: TRBJ1-2; CDR3nt: TGTGCTAGTGGTTTGGTACTCCCAGGGAACTATGGCTACACCTTC; CDR3aa: CASGLVLPGNYGYTF
v_gene: TRBV10-3; d_gene: .; abundance: .; j_gene: TRBJ2-7; CDR3nt: TGTGCCATCAGCACGCAGGACAGTGCCTACGAGCAGTACTTC; CDR3aa: CAISTQDSAYEQYF
v_gene: TRBV4-1; d_gene: TRBD1; abundance: few; j_gene: TRBJ1-2; CDR3nt: TGCGCCAGCAGCCCCGGACAGGGCCCCTCCTATGGCTACACCTTC; CDR3aa: CASSPGQGPSYGYTF
v_gene: TRBV29-1; d_gene: TRBD2; abundance: .; j_gene: TRBJ2-7; CDR3nt: TGCAGCGTCCGCCTTAGCGGGAGGGCCGGCTACGAGCAGTACTTC; CDR3aa: CSVRLSGRAGYEQYF
v_gene: TRBV30; d_gene: .; abundance: few; j_gene: TRBJ1-2; CDR3nt: TGTGCCTGGAGTTCCGGGGGGCTAGGCTACACCTTC; CDR3aa: CAWSSGGLGYTF
v_gene: TRBV7-9; d_gene: TRBD2; abundance: .; j_gene: TRBJ2-1; CDR3nt: TGTGCCAGCAGCTTAACCAGACTAGCAAATGAGCAGTTCTTC; CDR3aa: CASSLTRLANEQFF
v_gene: TRBV19; d_gene: .; abundance: few; j_gene: TRBJ1-5; CDR3nt: TGTGCCAGTAGTACCCAGGGATATCAGCCCCAGCATTTT; CDR3aa: CASSTQGYQPQHF
v_gene: TRBV4-3; d_gene: TRBD1; abundance: .; j_gene: TRBJ1-1; CDR3nt: TGCGCCAGCAGCCCCGGGGACAGATGGACTGAAGCTTTCTTT; CDR3aa: CASSPGDRWTEAFF
v_gene: TRBV23-1; d_gene: TRBD1; abundance: few; j_gene: TRBJ2-7; CDR3nt: TGCGCCAGCAGTCAATCTGGCCCAGTCCGGGACAGGGGTTACGAGCAGTACTTC; CDR3aa: CASSQSGPVRDRGYEQYF
v_gene: TRBV5-6; d_gene: .; abundance: few; j_gene: TRBJ2-1; CDR3nt: TGTGCCAGCACCCTCCTTGGGGGTGGAGGGGTCTCCTACAATGAGCAGTTCTTC; CDR3aa: CASTLLGGGGVSYNEQFF
v_gene: TRBV7-3; d_gene: TRBD2; abundance: .; j_gene: TRBJ2-1; CDR3nt: TGTGCCAGCAGCTATGGACTAGCGGGAGGTCCTAATGAGCAGTTCTTC; CDR3aa: CASSYGLAGGPNEQFF
v_gene: TRBV25-1; d_gene: TRBD1; abundance: few; j_gene: TRBJ2-7; CDR3nt: TGTGCCAGCAGTGCCCCGGAAACAGGGGGCAGTTACGAGCAGTACTTC; CDR3aa: CASSAPETGGSYEQYF
v_gene: TRBV9; d_gene: TRBD2; abundance: few; j_gene: TRBJ2-1; CDR3nt: TGTGCCAGCAGCGCCTTGAGGGGAGCCGGGACTACCTCCGGCAATGAGCAGTTCTTC; CDR3aa: CASSALRGAGTTSGNEQFF
v_gene: TRBV5-4; d_gene: .; abundance: .; j_gene: TRBJ2-4; CDR3nt: TGTGCCAGCAGCTTAGGAGCGATCAAAAACATTCAGTACTTC; CDR3aa: CASSLGAIKNIQYF
v_gene: TRBV6-6; d_gene: .; abundance: .; j_gene: TRBJ2-7; CDR3nt: TGTGCCAGCAGACTAGATCCTACCCCACCCTACGAGCAGTACTTC; CDR3aa: CASRLDPTPPYEQYF
v_gene: TRBV7-2; d_gene: TRBD2; abundance: few; j_gene: TRBJ2-5; CDR3nt: TGTGCCAGCAGCCAACGACTAGCGGGAGCAGGGGAGACCCAGTACTTC; CDR3aa: CASSQRLAGAGETQYF
v_gene: TRBV11-2; d_gene: TRBD1; abundance: .; j_gene: TRBJ1-1; CDR3nt: TGTGCCAGCAGCTTATCGACAGGGCTGAACACTGAAGCTTTCTTT; CDR3aa: CASSLSTGLNTEAFF
v_gene: TRBV5-1; d_gene: .; abundance: .; j_gene: TRBJ2-1; CDR3nt: TGCGCCAGCAGCTTGGGGGGTGGCAGGGAAGAGCAGTTCTTC; CDR3aa: CASSLGGGREEQFF
v_gene: TRBV11-2; d_gene: TRBD2; abundance: few; j_gene: TRBJ2-7; CDR3nt: TGTGCCAGCAGCCTGGGACTAGCGGGAGTAGACGAGCAGTACTTC; CDR3aa: CASSLGLAGVDEQYF
v_gene: TRBV5-1; d_gene: TRBD1; abundance: .; j_gene: TRBJ2-7; CDR3nt: TGCGCCAGCAGTCCAGGACAGGGATTGAACTACGAGCAGTACTTC; CDR3aa: CASSPGQGLNYEQYF
v_gene: TRBV28; d_gene: .; abundance: .; j_gene: TRBJ2-1; CDR3nt: TGTGCCAGCAGCCAGGGGACTACTCAGCAGTTCTTC; CDR3aa: CASSQGTTQQFF
v_gene: TRBV7-6; d_gene: TRBD1; abundance: .; j_gene: TRBJ2-7; CDR3nt: TGTGCCAGCAGCTGGGACAGGGATGGAGAGCAGTACTTC; CDR3aa: CASSWDRDGEQYF
v_gene: TRBV30; d_gene: .; abundance: .; j_gene: TRBJ1-1; CDR3nt: TGTGCCTGGAGTCCAACAGGGTACACTGAAGCTTTCTTT; CDR3aa: CAWSPTGYTEAFF
v_gene: TRBV5-4; d_gene: .; abundance: .; j_gene: TRBJ1-1; CDR3nt: TGTGCCAGCAGCTTGGAGGGGATCGCAGACACTGAAGCTTTCTTT; CDR3aa: CASSLEGIADTEAFF
v_gene: TRBV9; d_gene: .; abundance: few; j_gene: TRBJ1-5; CDR3nt: TGTGCCAGCAGCCCTCGGGGTCAGCCCCAGCATTTT; CDR3aa: CASSPRGQPQHF
v_gene: TRBV30; d_gene: .; abundance: .; j_gene: TRBJ1-5; CDR3nt: TGTGCCTACGGACAGTTCAATCAGCCCCAGCATTTT; CDR3aa: CAYGQFNQPQHF
v_gene: TRBV9; d_gene: TRBD2; abundance: few; j_gene: TRBJ2-1; CDR3nt: TGTGCCAGCAGCGTAGACGGGAGGGCAGCGGATGAGCAGTTCTTC; CDR3aa: CASSVDGRAADEQFF
v_gene: TRBV28; d_gene: .; abundance: .; j_gene: TRBJ1-1; CDR3nt: TGTGCCAGCAGTTCTCTGCCCCGTTACTCGAACACTGAAGCTTTCTTT; CDR3aa: CASSSLPRYSNTEAFF
v_gene: TRBV6-6; d_gene: .; abundance: few; j_gene: TRBJ2-5; CDR3nt: TGTGCCAGCAGTTACTCAGAGGCCCAGTACTTC; CDR3aa: CASSYSEAQYF
v_gene: TRBV18; d_gene: .; abundance: .; j_gene: TRBJ2-3; CDR3nt: TGTGCCAGCTCACCACCGTCGGCAGATACGCAGTATTTT; CDR3aa: CASSPPSADTQYF
v_gene: TRBV9; d_gene: .; abundance: .; j_gene: TRBJ2-1; CDR3nt: TGTGCCAGCAGCTCGAGTAATAATGAGCAGTTCTTC; CDR3aa: CASSSSNNEQFF
v_gene: TRBV5-1; d_gene: TRBD1; abundance: few; j_gene: TRBJ2-3; CDR3nt: TGCGCCAGCAGCTTGATGGCGACAGGGTTGGGAGATACGCAGTATTTT; CDR3aa: CASSLMATGLGDTQYF
v_gene: TRBV9; d_gene: .; abundance: few; j_gene: TRBJ2-3; CDR3nt: TGTGCCAGCAGCGACCGGGACTCTCGCACAGATACGCAGTATTTT; CDR3aa: CASSDRDSRTDTQYF
v_gene: TRBV25-1; d_gene: .; abundance: .; j_gene: TRBJ2-7; CDR3nt: TGTGCCAGCTCGGGGGACAGATCCTACGAGCAGTACTTC; CDR3aa: CASSGDRSYEQYF
v_gene: TRBV27; d_gene: TRBD1; abundance: .; j_gene: TRBJ1-5; CDR3nt: TGTGCCAGCAGCACCGGGACAGTTAGCAATCAGCCCCAGCATTTT; CDR3aa: CASSTGTVSNQPQHF
v_gene: TRBV9; d_gene: .; abundance: .; j_gene: TRBJ2-5; CDR3nt: TGTGCCAGCAGCTCAGGAGGGGCAGGGCAAGAGACCCAGTACTTC; CDR3aa: CASSSGGAGQETQYF
v_gene: TRBV7-3; d_gene: TRBD2; abundance: few; j_gene: TRBJ2-2; CDR3nt: TGTGCCAGCAGCTTAATTCTTTCTAGCGGGACTACCGGGGAGCTGTTTTTT; CDR3aa: CASSLILSSGTTGELFF